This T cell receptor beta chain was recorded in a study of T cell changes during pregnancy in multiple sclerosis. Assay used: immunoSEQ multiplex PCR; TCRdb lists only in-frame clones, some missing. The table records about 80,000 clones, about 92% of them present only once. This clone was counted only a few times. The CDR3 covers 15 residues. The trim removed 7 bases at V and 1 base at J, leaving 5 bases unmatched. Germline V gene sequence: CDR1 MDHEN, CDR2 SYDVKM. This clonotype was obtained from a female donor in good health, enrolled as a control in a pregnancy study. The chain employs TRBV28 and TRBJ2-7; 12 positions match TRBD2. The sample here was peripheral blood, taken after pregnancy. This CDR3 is CASTPGLAGSYEQYF. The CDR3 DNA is TGTGCCAGCACTCCTGGACTAGCGGGGTCCTACGAGCAGTACTTC.